The 7 T cell receptor beta chains below all came from one sample that was sequenced in a study of T cell repertoires in cytomegalovirus infection. TCRdb recomputed calls from the reads with MiXCR, one row per CDR3 protein. The sample contains more than 350,000 distinct CDR3 sequences, under 40% of which appear only once. Sequenced material: PBMCs. Receptors originate from a human donor in good health (CMV status not recorded). Some clones in this sample may be carry-over from other donors' samples.

The rearrangement links TRBV4-1 to TRBJ2-1; D call uncertain. Germline CDR1 is MGHRA and CDR2 is YSYEKL. Trimming stripped 4 bases from V and 5 bases from J, with 15 bases between. CDR3 size: 15 residues. The CDR3 sequence is CASSPTAPRNNEQFF. CDR3 in DNA: TGCGCCAGCAGCCCGACTGCCCCACGTAACAATGAGCAGTTCTTC.

The chain carries TRBV6-1 and TRBJ1-2; no clear D. The germline V gene has CDR1 MNHNS and CDR2 SASEGT. This CDR3 region has 15 residues. Trimming stripped 6 bases from V and 4 bases from J, with 18 bases between. CDR3: CASRDLRKASYGYTF. The CDR3 region has the DNA TGTGCCAGCAGGGACCTTAGGAAAGCCAGCTATGGCTACACCTTC.

There are a few counts of this clonotype. This chain joins TRBV5-5 and TRBJ2-5, with D possibly TRBD2 on 5 matching bases. With 0 bases removed from V and 5 bases from J, the gap between germline ends came to 11 bases. CDR1 is SGHKS and CDR2 is YYEKEE in the germline V gene (reference sequence). The CDR3 is 14 residues long. The CDR3 here is CASSLDGVRETQYF. For the CDR3, the DNA is TGTGCCAGCAGCTTGGACGGGGTACGGGAGACCCAGTACTTC.

The CDR3 DNA follows: TGCGCCAGCAGCCAAGGTATCGGGGGGGCAGCAGATACGCAGTATTTT. It codes for CASSQGIGGAADTQYF. The rearrangement joins TRBV4-1 to TRBJ2-3, with 8 bases matching TRBD2. The V segment lost 1 base and the J segment 4 bases; nucleotides outside the gene matches: 7. The CDR3 has 16 residues. CDR1 and CDR2 (germline): MGHRA, YSYEKL.

This clonotype was seen at least ten times. The J gene is TRBJ2-1, the V gene TRBV2; D gene uncertain. The CDR3 is 10 residues long. Trimming took 5 bases from V and 5 from J, leaving 1 base between them. In germline, CDR1 is SNHLY, CDR2 FYNNEI. The CDR3 here is CASSNNEQFF. Written as DNA, the CDR3 is TGTGCCAGCAGTAACAATGAGCAGTTCTTC.

This clonotype was picked up a small number of times. The rearrangement uses TRBV19 and TRBJ2-1; 9 positions match TRBD1. The junction had 5 bases not matched to a gene; V was cut back by 6 bases and J by 5 bases. There are 14 residues in the CDR3. The germline CDR1 and CDR2 sequences are LNHDA and SQIVND (reference sequence). CDR3 coding DNA: TGTGCCAGTAGCCGGGACAGGGTCGACAATGAGCAGTTCTTC. Encoded protein: CASSRDRVDNEQFF. The full variable domain, with the rest looked up from reference TRBV19 and TRBJ2-1, is DGGITQSPKYLFRKEGQNVTLSCEQNLNHDAMYWYRQDPGQGLRLIYYSQIVNDFQKGDIAEGYSVSREKKESFPLTVTSAQKNPTAFYLCASSRDRVDNEQFFGPGTRLTVL.

The chain joins TRBV7-9 to TRBJ1-1; D gene unclear. The V end lost 7 bases, the J end lost 1 base, and 16 bases lay between the germline ends. The CDR3 length is 15 residues. Germline V gives CDR1 SEHNR, CDR2 FQNEAQ (reference sequence). The CDR3 region has the DNA TGTGCCAGCACACTCGGGATCCTAAAGAACACTGAAGCTTTCTTT. Residues: CASTLGILKNTEAFF.